The next 28 T cell receptor beta chains were all read from a single sample in a study of T cell responses to AZD1222 COVID-19 vaccine. Data came from immunoSEQ multiplex PCR; TCRdb stores just in-frame clones and leaves some out. The sample gives about 140,000 clones, around 93% of which show up once; 7.5% to 9.5% is in the top ten. The material was peripheral blood, obtained on day 0 of AZD1222 vaccination. The receptors here all came from an adult in good health.

The CDR3 nucleotides are TGTGCCAGCACCGGCGGGACTAGCGCGGCCGGGGAGCTGTTTTTT. Translation: CASTGGTSAAGELFF. The chain employs TRBV28 and TRBJ2-2, with 10 bases matching TRBD2. The V segment lost 7 bases and the J segment 6 bases; nucleotides outside the gene matches: 8. Germline V gene sequence: CDR1 MDHEN, CDR2 SYDVKM. This CDR3 is built from 15 residues.

The chain is built from TRBV18 and TRBJ2-3; D uncertain. V lost 6 bases to trimming and J lost 3 bases, with 10 bases between them. CDR1 is KGHSH, CDR2 LQKENI, per germline. The CDR3 runs 13 residues. CDR3 loop: CASSLELTDTQYF. CDR3 DNA sequence: TGTGCCAGCTCTCTCGAGTTAACAGATACGCAGTATTTT.

The chain recombines TRBV7-9 with TRBJ2-7; 7 nucleotides match TRBD1. The CDR3 consists of 15 residues. Germline trimming cut 4 bases from V and 2 bases from J; bases unmatched to any gene: 8. Looked up from germline, CDR1 is SEHNR and CDR2 is FQNEAQ (reference sequence). The CDR3 is CASSSTGNRPYEQYF. The CDR3 DNA reads as TGTGCCAGCAGCTCGACAGGGAATCGACCCTACGAGCAGTACTTC.

The V gene is TRBV27, the J gene TRBJ1-1; D uncertain. This CDR3 is 15 amino acids long. V shed 2 bases and J shed 4 bases, with 14 bases lying between them. CDR1 is MNHEY, CDR2 SMNVEV, per germline (reference sequence). The CDR3 bases are TGTGCCAGCAGTTTAGCCCCTCTCCGGGGCACTGAAGCTTTCTTT. The encoded protein is CASSLAPLRGTEAFF.

The rearrangement links TRBV19 to TRBJ1-2, with D possibly matching TRBD1 (5 bases). This CDR3 is 13 amino acids long. The V end lost 5 bases, the J end lost 2 bases, and 9 bases lay between the germline ends. Per germline, CDR1 LNHDA and CDR2 SQIVND (reference sequence). The chain's CDR3 is CASSEGLNYGYTF. CDR3 nucleotide sequence: TGTGCCAGTAGTGAGGGGCTCAACTATGGCTACACCTTC.

This chain joins TRBV7-3 and TRBJ2-2; D gene unclear. CDR1 is SGHTA and CDR2 is FQGTGA in the germline V gene. There are 14 residues in the CDR3. V lost 2 bases and J lost 1, with 5 bases in between. The chain's CDR3 is CASSLLRNTGELFF. Written as DNA, the CDR3 is TGTGCCAGCAGCTTACTGAGGAACACCGGGGAGCTGTTTTTT.

The V call is TRBV28, the J call TRBJ2-2; 10 positions match TRBD1. The trim removed 6 bases at V and 4 bases at J, leaving 8 bases unmatched. The CDR3 is 16 residues long. The germline gives CDR1 MDHEN, CDR2 SYDVKM. Written as DNA, the CDR3 is TGTGCCAGCAGGGACCCGGGACAGGGGATCACCGGGGAGCTGTTTTTT. This translates into CASRDPGQGITGELFF.

This clone came up once. The chain is built from TRBV7-9 and TRBJ1-2; TRBD1 is a possible D gene (5 bases). Germline V gene data show CDR1 as SEHNR and CDR2 as FQNEAQ (reference sequence). Trimming removed 1 base at V and 3 bases at J, with 24 bases between. This CDR3 region has 19 residues. The CDR3 DNA follows: TGTGCCAGCAGCTTAGTCCCGAAGGGGTTGGTTTTTTTGGACTATGGCTACACCTTC. It specifies CASSLVPKGLVFLDYGYTF.

V usage is TRBV3-1 (or the pseudogene TRBV3-2) and J usage is TRBJ1-1, with 7 bases fitting TRBD1. This CDR3 is 14 amino acids long. The V and J ends lost 4 bases and 1 base, in that order; junction bases with no gene match: 3. Germline V gene lookup returns CDR1 LGHDT and CDR2 YNNKEL (reference sequence). CDR3 amino acids: CASSPTGRNTEAFF. The CDR3 nucleotides read TGTGCCAGCAGCCCGACAGGGAGGAACACTGAAGCTTTCTTT.

The CDR3 nucleotides read TGTGCCAGCTCACAACTACAGGACACCTCTGGAAACACCATATATTTT. Protein product: CASSQLQDTSGNTIYF. This sequence joins TRBV18 and TRBJ1-3; D perhaps matches TRBD1 (5 bases). Germline CDR1 and CDR2: KGHSH and LQKENI. The CDR3 runs 16 residues. V gave up 4 bases and J gave up 0 bases, with 13 bases separating them.

This chain connects TRBV15 to TRBJ2-7; D may match TRBD1 or TRBD2 (5 bases each). Germline CDR1 and CDR2: LNHNV and YYDKDF (reference sequence). Trimming pared 6 bases from V and 2 bases from J, leaving 14 bases between. This CDR3 comprises 14 residues. CDR3 nucleotide sequence: TGTGCCACCAGTCGCCGGGGCCCGACCTACGAGCAGTACTTC. Translation: CATSRRGPTYEQYF.

The chain combines TRBV9 with TRBJ1-1; TRBD1 might be the D (6 bases). V lost 0 bases and J 10 bases, leaving 16 bases between the germline ends. This CDR3 is built from 14 residues. Germline lookup yields CDR1 SGDLS and CDR2 YYNGEE. The chain's CDR3 is CASSVGGGTVGAFF. For the CDR3, the DNA is TGTGCCAGCAGCGTAGGAGGGGGTACGGTGGGAGCTTTCTTT.

The chain carries TRBV2 and TRBJ1-5; D possibly corresponds to TRBD1 (5 bases). Looked up from germline, CDR1 is SNHLY and CDR2 is FYNNEI. The CDR3 totals 19 residues. Trimming pared 0 bases from V and 0 bases from J, leaving 18 bases between. The CDR3 coding sequence is TGTGCCAGCAGTGAAGCACCATGGCGGGGCGGGGTTAGCAATCAGCCCCAGCATTTT. Encoded protein: CASSEAPWRGGVSNQPQHF.

As DNA, the CDR3 is TGTGCCAGCAGCCAACGGGACCCTTTCTACGGCTACACCTTC. It translates to CASSQRDPFYGYTF. This chain joins TRBV4-2 and TRBJ1-2, with D perhaps matching TRBD1 (5 bases). Between the trimmed V and J ends, which lost 2 bases and 8 bases, there was a span of 15 bases. CDR1 and CDR2 from the germline V gene are LGHNA and YNFKEQ. CDR3 length: 14 residues.

This sequence joins TRBV15 and TRBJ2-7; D may match TRBD1 or TRBD2 (6 bases each). The CDR3 sequence is 13 residues long. The V gene's germline CDR1 is LNHNV and CDR2 YYDKDF (reference sequence). V lost 3 bases, J lost 7 bases, and 13 bases lay in between. The CDR3 coding sequence is TGTGCCACCAGCAGCCGAAGGGGGGCAGAGCAGTACTTC. This gives the protein CATSSRRGAEQYF.

The chain links TRBV4-1 to TRBJ1-6, with D perhaps matching TRBD1 (5 bases). V shed 1 base and J shed 7 bases, with 11 bases lying between them. Germline V gene sequence: CDR1 MGHRA, CDR2 YSYEKL. The CDR3 extends over 15 amino acids. CDR3 loop: CASSQGPRVNSPLHF. The CDR3 coding sequence is TGCGCCAGCAGCCAAGGTCCCAGGGTAAATTCACCCCTCCACTTT.

The chain's CDR3 is CASSPRGGASGNTIYF. The CDR3 nucleotides are TGTGCCAGCAGCCCCCGGGGAGGGGCCTCTGGAAACACCATATATTTT. The V call is TRBV7-2, the J call TRBJ1-3; D possibly corresponds to TRBD1 (5 bases). CDR1 SGHTA and CDR2 FQGNSA come from the germline V gene. V shed 5 bases and J shed 0 bases, with 14 bases lying between them. CDR3 length equals 16 residues.

CDR3 in amino acids: CASSMKGTGYGYTF. Written as DNA, the CDR3 is TGTGCCAGTAGTATGAAAGGGACGGGCTATGGCTACACCTTC. The chain links TRBV19 to TRBJ1-2; D is perhaps TRBD1 (5 bases). CDR3 length: 14 residues. Trimming stripped 3 bases from V and 4 bases from J, with 12 bases between. The germline CDR1 and CDR2 sequences are LNHDA and SQIVND (reference sequence).

The V gene is TRBV9, the J gene TRBJ2-1; TRBD1 aligns across 7 bases. Trimming cost V 1 base and J 3 bases; bases outside gene matches: 7. Looked up from germline, CDR1 is SGDLS and CDR2 is YYNGEE. The CDR3 has 16 amino acids. CDR3 coding DNA: TGTGCCAGCAGCGTACGTGGGGACAGAAACTACAATGAGCAGTTCTTC. Translated: CASSVRGDRNYNEQFF. Combining the CDR3 with reference TRBV9 and TRBJ2-1 gives the whole variable domain DSGVTQTPKHLITATGQRVTLRCSPRSGDLSVYWYQQSLDQGLQFLIQYYNGEERAKGNILERFSAQQFPDLHSELNLSSLELGDSALYFCASSVRGDRNYNEQFFGPGTRLTVL.

This sequence joins TRBV7-9 and TRBJ2-2; 8 positions agree with TRBD1. The CDR3 has 16 residues. Germline-derived CDR1 and CDR2 are SEHNR and FQNEAQ (reference sequence). After removal of 5 bases from V and 2 bases from J, the junction contained 7 bases not matched to a gene. CDR3 sequence (DNA): TGTGCCAGCAGCACCTACAGGGGGAGAAACACCGGGGAGCTGTTTTTT. It specifies CASSTYRGRNTGELFF. Looking up the rest from reference TRBV7-9 and TRBJ2-2 gives the full variable domain: DTGVSQNPRHKITKRGQNVTFRCDPISEHNRLYWYRQTLGQGPEFLTYFQNEAQLEKSRLLSDRFSAERPKGSFSTLEIQRTEQGDSAMYLCASSTYRGRNTGELFFGEGSRLTVL.

Only one count was recorded for this clone. V gene TRBV6-1 combines with J gene TRBJ1-2; D is possibly TRBD1 (6 bases). Germline CDR1 is MNHNS and CDR2 is SASEGT. The length of the CDR3 is 15 residues. Trimming cost V 3 bases and J 2 bases, with 13 bases left between them. CDR3: CASSDYYRVNYGYTF. CDR3 DNA sequence: TGTGCCAGCAGTGATTACTACAGGGTGAACTATGGCTACACCTTC.

The V and J genes are TRBV7-9 and TRBJ2-5; the D is unclear. The CDR3 runs to 14 residues. Trimming stripped 5 bases from V and 0 bases from J, with 10 bases between. CDR1 and CDR2 (germline): SEHNR, FQNEAQ (reference sequence). The CDR3 loop reads CASSLYGYQETQYF. In nucleotides, the CDR3 is TGTGCCAGCAGCCTTTATGGGTACCAAGAGACCCAGTACTTC.

V usage is TRBV16 and J usage is TRBJ2-2; D tentatively fits TRBD1 or TRBD2 (6 bases each). Germline V gene lookup returns CDR1 KGHSY and CDR2 FQNENV. With 4 bases removed from V and 0 bases from J, the gap between germline ends came to 12 bases. The CDR3 covers 16 residues. The CDR3 region has the DNA TGTGCCAGCAGCCCCGCGGGACATTCGAACACCGGGGAGCTGTTTTTT. Its translation is CASSPAGHSNTGELFF.

This clone appeared a few times. Other DNA sequences in the same sample also yield this CDR3. This rearrangement joins TRBV3-1 (or the pseudogene TRBV3-2) to TRBJ2-3; D is possibly TRBD1 (6 bases). This CDR3 contains 12 residues. CDR1 and CDR2 from the germline V gene are LGHDT and YNNKEL (reference sequence). Trimming shortened V by 3 bases and J by 6 bases, and 7 bases separated the two germline ends. The CDR3 coding sequence is TGTGCCAGCAGCCAGGGGGCGGATACGCAGTATTTT. Translating gives CASSQGADTQYF.

The V gene is TRBV6-5, the J gene TRBJ2-1, with D tentatively TRBD1 or TRBD2 (5 bases each). The CDR3 extends over 15 amino acids. V was pared by 4 bases and J by 4 bases, with 14 bases between. CDR1 and CDR2 from the germline V gene are MNHEY and SVGAGI. This CDR3 is CASSSEGRLYNEQFF. DNA of the CDR3: TGTGCCAGCAGTTCAGAGGGACGGTTATACAATGAGCAGTTCTTC.

V and J are TRBV30 and TRBJ1-5; D gene unclear. This CDR3 spans 14 amino acids. CDR1 and CDR2 from the germline V gene are GTSNPN and SVGIG (reference sequence). V was shortened by 0 bases and J by 1 base, with 7 bases between the two germline ends. The CDR3 region is CAWSVLNSNQPQHF. As DNA, the CDR3 is TGTGCCTGGAGTGTACTAAACAGCAATCAGCCCCAGCATTTT.

This chain joins TRBV2 and TRBJ1-1; D is perhaps TRBD1 (5 bases). With 6 bases removed from V and 3 bases from J, the gap between germline ends came to 11 bases. Germline V gene lookup returns CDR1 SNHLY and CDR2 FYNNEI. The CDR3 totals 13 residues. Here the CDR3 reads CASSRERDTEAFF. In DNA, the CDR3 is TGTGCCAGCAGCAGGGAGAGGGACACTGAAGCTTTCTTT.

The rearrangement links TRBV12-3 or TRBV12-4 to TRBJ2-5; tentative D call: TRBD1 (6 bases). Trimming cost V 8 bases and J 2 bases, with 12 bases left between them. The CDR3 contains 13 residues. This CDR3 reads CASGRTVQETQYF. The CDR3 nucleotides read TGTGCCAGCGGGCGGACAGTACAAGAGACCCAGTACTTC.